This T cell receptor (beta chain) was profiled in a study of T cell repertoires in cytomegalovirus infection. For the study at large: Public TCR beta signature analysis indicated the presence of both CMV infection and matching HLA type.

Only one count was recorded for this clonotype. Its specificity is unknown. The V and J ends lost 5 bases and 3 bases, in that order; junction bases with no gene match: 7. This CDR3 is built from 15 residues. Germline-derived CDR1 and CDR2 are SGHTA and FQGNSA. Study conclusions and caveats: Based on cumulative public TCR beta family frequency, carriers of CMV plus the relevant HLA were identified. CMV-specific TCR beta clonotypes restricted by HLA-C were the ones dominating the ex vivo response.

TCRdb called the reads again in MiXCR, with one record for every CDR3 protein. The sample consists of nearly 450,000 distinct CDR3 sequences, 30% to 40% of them appearing once. Sequenced sample: PBMCs. V and J are TRBV7-2 and TRBJ2-1; the match to TRBD2 covers 7 bases. The source of this sequence is a human donor in good health (CMV status not recorded). Some clones in this sample may be carry-over from other donors' samples. The CDR3 is CASSPGRGVYNEQFF. The CDR3 DNA sequence: TGTGCCAGCAGCCCGGGACGGGGGGTCTACAATGAGCAGTTCTTC. Filled out from reference TRBV7-2 and TRBJ2-1, the complete variable domain reads GAGVSQSPSNKVTEKGKDVELRCDPISGHTALYWYRQSLGQGLEFLIYFQGNSAPDKSGLPSDRFSAERTGGSVSTLTIQRTQQEDSAVYLCASSPGRGVYNEQFFGPGTRLTVL.